Listed below are T cell receptor beta chains from one sample, sequenced in a study of T-cell memory formation after mild COVID-19. From the 5' RACE reads, TCRdb called clonotypes with MiXCR, one entry per CDR3 protein. The sample has roughly 400,000 distinct CDR3 sequences; around 17% are singletons. The specimen sequenced was PBMCs or a T cell subset sorted from them (not recorded which). These receptors were collected from a man younger than 35 who had mild COVID-19 (a few samples of this study predate the infection). Cell type and time point are not known. CDR3s include the opening cysteine and the closing phenylalanine or tryptophan. D genes are given only for firm matches. Size is omitted from some rows. Given values are once, few, many or a class for expanded clones.

CASSQDRLGLASETQYF | TGCGCCAGCAGCCAAGATAGACTTGGACTAGCAAGCGAGACCCAGTACTTC | few | TRBJ2-5 | TRBD2 | TRBV4-3
CASSPPGLAGGGDTQYF | TGTGCCAGCAGCCCCCCCGGACTAGCGGGGGGTGGAGATACGCAGTATTTT | many | TRBJ2-3 | TRBD2 | TRBV7-2
CASSLTGGANIQYF | TGCGCCAGCAGCTTGACAGGGGGCGCGAACATTCAGTACTTC | . | TRBJ2-4 | TRBD1 | TRBV5-1
CASSQDWPGGETQYF | TGCGCCAGCAGCCAAGACTGGCCAGGCGGAGAGACCCAGTACTTC | . | TRBJ2-5 | . | TRBV4-1
CASSRTGGGQRKLFF | TGTGCCAGCAGTCGCACAGGGGGCGGTCAAAGGAAACTGTTTTTT | . | TRBJ1-4 | TRBD1 | TRBV27
CASSLLGMNTEAFF | TGCGCCAGCAGCCTTCTAGGGATGAACACTGAAGCTTTCTTT | many | TRBJ1-1 | . | TRBV4-1
CASSLARGTGQETQYF | TGTGCTAGCAGCTTAGCGCGGGGGACAGGCCAAGAGACCCAGTACTTC | many | TRBJ2-5 | . | TRBV7-7
CSATGGSYGYTF | TGCAGCGCTACAGGGGGGAGCTATGGCTACACCTTC | once | TRBJ1-2 | TRBD1 | TRBV29-1
CATSDSGTSGGKQETQYF | TGTGCCACCAGTGATTCCGGGACTAGCGGGGGAAAACAAGAGACCCAGTACTTC | . | TRBJ2-5 | TRBD2 | TRBV24-1
CASSPGPAGGYTF | TGTGCCAGCAGTCCCGGACCAGCGGGTGGCTACACCTTC | few | TRBJ1-2 | . | TRBV12-3/TRBV12-4
CASSLYRSGTGELFF | TGTGCCAGCAGCTTATACCGCAGTGGCACCGGGGAGCTGTTTTTT | few | TRBJ2-2 | . | TRBV7-2
CSARDNRWRVNEQFF | TGCAGTGCTAGAGATAACAGGTGGCGCGTCAATGAGCAGTTCTTC | few | TRBJ2-1 | . | TRBV20-1
CASSDGETQYF | TGCGCCAGCAGTGATGGGGAGACCCAGTACTTC | few | TRBJ2-5 | . | TRBV10-2
CASSLLPRLAGVTNTGELFF | TGCGCCAGCAGCTTACTCCCTCGGCTAGCGGGGGTGACGAACACCGGGGAGCTGTTTTTT | . | TRBJ2-2 | TRBD2 | TRBV5-1
CASSLGAGTGEQFF | TGTGCCAGCAGTTTAGGGGCCGGGACAGGCGAGCAGTTCTTC | . | TRBJ2-1 | TRBD1 | TRBV12-3/TRBV12-4
CSARDRRTDYGYTF | TGCAGTGCTAGAGACCGCAGGACAGACTATGGCTACACCTTC | . | TRBJ1-2 | . | TRBV20-1
CASSVGRGTYTDTQYF | TGTGCCAGCAGCGTAGGGCGGGGAACTTACACAGATACGCAGTATTTT | few | TRBJ2-3 | . | TRBV9
CASSRRQGVGLRNEQFF | TGTGCCAGCAGTAGAAGACAGGGGGTGGGGTTGAGGAATGAGCAGTTCTTC | . | TRBJ2-1 | TRBD1 | TRBV6-5
CASSLGETQHF | TGTGCCAGCAGTTTGGGGGAAACCCAGCATTTT | few | TRBJ1-5 | . | TRBV12-3/TRBV12-4
CAISDGLATQYF | TGTGCCATCAGTGACGGACTGGCTACGCAGTATTTT | . | TRBJ2-3 | . | TRBV10-3
CASSYAAGYGYTF | TGTGCCAGCAGTTACGCGGCAGGCTATGGCTACACCTTC | few | TRBJ1-2 | . | TRBV6-5
CSAPEGRGDNQPQHF | TGCAGTGCTCCCGAAGGGCGGGGGGACAATCAGCCCCAGCATTTT | . | TRBJ1-5 | . | TRBV20-1
CASSSGGAGETQYF | TGTGCCAGCAGCTCCGGGGGGGCCGGGGAGACCCAGTACTTC | many | TRBJ2-5 | TRBD2 | TRBV7-2
CASSLNGQEYNEQFF | TGTGCCAGCAGCTTAAACGGACAGGAGTACAATGAGCAGTTCTTC | . | TRBJ2-1 | TRBD1 | TRBV7-3
CAGQGRGTNEKLFF | TGTGCCGGGCAGGGTAGAGGAACTAATGAAAAACTGTTTTTT | . | TRBJ1-4 | . | TRBV7-9
CASSLSLWGAGTEAFF | TGTGCCAGCAGCTTAAGTCTCTGGGGCGCGGGCACTGAAGCTTTCTTT | . | TRBJ1-1 | . | TRBV7-8
CASSRETGYTDTQYF | TGTGCCAGCTCACGAGAGACAGGGTACACAGATACGCAGTATTTT | few | TRBJ2-3 | TRBD1 | TRBV18
CASTPGDWTYNEQFF | TGTGCCAGCACCCCCGGGGACTGGACCTACAATGAGCAGTTCTTC | . | TRBJ2-1 | . | TRBV7-2